The 21 T cell receptor beta chains given below trace back to one sample, sequenced in a study of patients and donors after allogeneic stem cell transplantation. TCRdb re-analysed the RT-PCR reads in MiXCR, keeping a single row per CDR3 protein. This sample has fewer than 200,000 distinct CDR3 sequences, with approximately 30% found just once. The sample taken for sequencing was blood, either unsorted or a sorted T cell fraction (not recorded which). The receptors derive from a human donor who was either an allogeneic HSCT recipient or a stem cell or donor lymphocyte infusion donor (not recorded which). It is not recorded whose cells these are; they may come from a transplant donor.

The V gene is TRBV12-3 or TRBV12-4, the J gene TRBJ2-3, with D unclear. The CDR3 length is 12 residues. The V end was cut by 0 bases, the J end by 11 bases, with 9 bases between. Written as DNA, the CDR3 is TGTGCCAGCAGTTTAGCCCGGATTGGGCAGTATTTT. This encodes CASSLARIGQYF.

This chain connects TRBV7-9 to TRBJ2-7; tentative D call: TRBD1 (6 bases). The germline V gene encodes CDR1 SEHNR and CDR2 FQNEAQ (reference sequence). The length of the CDR3 is 16 residues. V gave up 4 bases and J gave up 0 bases, with 16 bases separating them. CDR3 amino acids: CASSSTGGHLSYEQYF. CDR3 coding DNA: TGTGCCAGCAGCTCGACTGGGGGACACCTCTCCTACGAGCAGTACTTC.

This clonotype was found a few times. Written as DNA, the CDR3 is TGTGCCAGCAGCTTAGTACAGGGCCGGGGCTATGGCTACACCTTC. This encodes CASSLVQGRGYGYTF. The rearrangement uses TRBV7-9 and TRBJ1-2; D is possibly TRBD1 (6 bases). The CDR3 sequence is 15 residues long. V was pared by 1 base and J by 4 bases, with 13 bases between. CDR1 and CDR2 (germline): SEHNR, FQNEAQ (reference sequence).

This chain joins TRBV9 and TRBJ2-7; D is ambiguous. Trimming cost V 5 bases and J 1 base, with 13 bases left between them. Per germline, CDR1 SGDLS and CDR2 YYNGEE. There are 14 residues in the CDR3. In DNA, the CDR3 is TGTGCCAGCAGTGGCCGGGCTTCTTCCTACGAGCAGTACTTC. This gives the protein CASSGRASSYEQYF.

This clonotype was recorded at least ten times. The chain is built from TRBV29-1 and TRBJ1-1; possibly TRBD1 for D (5 bases). Germline assignment: CDR1 SQVTM and CDR2 ANQGSEA. The CDR3 extends over 12 amino acids. Between the trimmed V and J ends, which lost 7 bases and 3 bases, there was a span of 12 bases. The CDR3 is CSARDADTEAFF. The CDR3 DNA sequence: TGCAGCGCCCGGGACGCAGACACTGAAGCTTTCTTT.

V gene TRBV20-1 combines with J gene TRBJ1-1; tentative D call: TRBD1 (6 bases). The germline V gene encodes CDR1 DFQATT and CDR2 SNEGSKA (reference sequence). V was trimmed by 3 bases and J by 1 base, leaving 12 bases between them. The CDR3 covers 14 residues. The CDR3 DNA reads as TGCAGTGCTAGCCTCAGGGGTTGGAACACTGAAGCTTTCTTT. It specifies CSASLRGWNTEAFF.

There are a few counts of this clonotype. CDR3 nucleotides: TGTGCCAGCAGTTCCCCTAATGAAAAACTGTTTTTT. Residues: CASSSPNEKLFF. The V and J genes are TRBV28 and TRBJ1-4, with unresolved D. CDR3 size: 12 residues. Trimming left V 4 bases short and J 3 bases short, with 3 bases between. The germline V gene encodes CDR1 MDHEN and CDR2 SYDVKM.

In this sample, this clonotype turned up once. V usage is TRBV16 and J usage is TRBJ1-2, with D uncertain. V dropped 4 bases and J dropped 4 bases, with 19 bases sitting between them. This CDR3 spans 16 amino acids. Germline values: CDR1 KGHSY, CDR2 FQNENV. CDR3 loop: CASSRLLGTASYGYTF. Written as DNA, the CDR3 is TGTGCCAGCAGCCGTCTCCTTGGAACAGCCTCCTATGGCTACACCTTC. The full variable domain, in which reference TRBV16 and TRBJ1-2 provide the parts outside the CDR3, is GEEVAQTPKHLVRGEGQKAKLYCAPIKGHSYVFWYQQVLKNEFKFLISFQNENVFDETGMPKERFSAKCLPNSPCSLEIQATKLEDSAVYFCASSRLLGTASYGYTFGSGTRLTVV.

V and J are TRBV10-3 and TRBJ2-1, with TRBD2 identical over 9 bases. The CDR3 covers 17 residues. The germline V gene encodes CDR1 ENHRY and CDR2 SYGVKD. V lost 3 bases and J lost 0; bases outside the gene matches: 6. CDR3: CAISERLAASSYNEQFF. As DNA, the CDR3 is TGTGCCATCAGTGAAAGACTAGCGGCTAGCTCCTACAATGAGCAGTTCTTC.

This clonotype has only a few counts. CDR3 coding DNA: TGTGCCAGCAGTTACTCGATCGCATCTAACTATGGCTACACCTTC. The encoded protein is CASSYSIASNYGYTF. This sequence joins TRBV6-5 and TRBJ1-2; D not certain. Per germline, CDR1 MNHEY and CDR2 SVGAGI. The CDR3 is 15 residues long. Deletions cut 0 bases from V and 0 bases from J, with 8 bases between.

This clonotype was observed at least ten times. J is TRBJ2-1 and V is TRBV9; 8 bases match TRBD2. V gave up 0 bases and J gave up 12 bases; unmatched junction bases: 11. Per the germline V gene, CDR1 is SGDLS and CDR2 is YYNGEE. The CDR3 loop spans 15 amino acids. The CDR3 nucleotides read TGTGCCAGCAGCGTAGAGGTTGGAGCGGGGGCCGGGCAGTTCTTC. Translated, it gives CASSVEVGAGAGQFF.

This chain joins TRBV20-1 and TRBJ1-2; D is uncertain. Trimming shortened V by 3 bases and J by 4 bases, and 12 bases separated the two germline ends. This CDR3 has 13 residues. The germline V gene has CDR1 DFQATT and CDR2 SNEGSKA (reference sequence). CDR3 nucleotides: TGCAGTGCTAGCGCCGGACCTCGCTATGGCTACACCTTC. Its protein is CSASAGPRYGYTF.

This rearrangement joins TRBV4-3 to TRBJ2-1; D gene uncertain. Trimming removed 5 bases from V and 1 base from J, with 12 bases in between. The CDR3 extends over 15 amino acids. Germline V gene data show CDR1 as LGHNA and CDR2 as YSLEER. The CDR3 is CASSSRRGSYNEQFF. The CDR3 DNA sequence: TGCGCCAGCAGCTCCCGTCGTGGATCCTACAATGAGCAGTTCTTC.

This clonotype occurred a few times. The rearrangement uses TRBV30 and TRBJ1-1, with TRBD1 matching 7 bases. Germline-derived CDR1 and CDR2 are GTSNPN and SVGIG (reference sequence). CDR3 length: 17 amino acids. V shed 2 bases, J shed 0 bases, and the junction held 12 bases outside the gene matches. Here the CDR3 reads CAWSKGGGLFMNTEAFF. CDR3 DNA: TGTGCCTGGAGTAAGGGAGGGGGCCTCTTCATGAACACTGAAGCTTTCTTT. Variable domain in full (rest from reference TRBV30 and TRBJ1-1): SQTIHQWPATLVQPVGSPLSLECTVEGTSNPNLYWYRQAAGRGLQLLFYSVGIGQISSEVPQNLSASRPQDRQFILSSKKLLLSDSGFYLCAWSKGGGLFMNTEAFFGQGTRLTVV.

This clonotype has a single count. The chain couples TRBV6-2 or TRBV6-3 to TRBJ2-1; TRBD2 agrees at 8 bases. The junction had 6 bases not matched to a gene; V was cut back by 5 bases and J by 3 bases. This CDR3 has 15 amino acids. The germline CDR1 and CDR2 sequences are MNHEY and SVGEGT. DNA of the CDR3: TGTGCCAGCAGTACAGCGGGAGACAACTACAATGAGCAGTTCTTC. It translates to CASSTAGDNYNEQFF.

This clonotype has just a few counts. This rearrangement joins TRBV20-1 to TRBJ1-5; 7 nucleotides agree with TRBD1. After removal of 5 bases from V and 6 bases from J, the junction contained 13 bases not matched to a gene. Germline loops: CDR1 DFQATT, CDR2 SNEGSKA (reference sequence). This CDR3 contains 15 residues. The CDR3 bases are TGCAGTGCTGGTCAACAGGGGAATGGCAGTCAGCCCCAGCATTTT. Its protein is CSAGQQGNGSQPQHF.

The gene calls are TRBV12-3 or TRBV12-4 and TRBJ1-5, with D maybe TRBD1 (5 bases). This CDR3 is built from 16 residues. The ends were cut back, 2 bases at V and 1 base at J, with 12 bases in the middle. The CDR3 protein is CASSLRGLGSNQPQHF. CDR3 nucleotides: TGTGCCAGCAGTTTACGGGGGTTGGGGAGCAATCAGCCCCAGCATTTT.

In this sample, this clonotype turned up many times. The CDR3 is CASSLRNYGYTF. In DNA, the CDR3 is TGTGCCAGCAGTTTAAGGAACTATGGCTACACCTTC. This chain connects TRBV28 to TRBJ1-2; D gene unclear. CDR3 length equals 12 residues. The V end was cut by 2 bases, the J end by 2 bases, with 3 bases between. Germline V gene data show CDR1 as MDHEN and CDR2 as SYDVKM.

The rearrangement links TRBV6-5 to TRBJ2-7; 12 nucleotides align to TRBD1. The CDR3 is 15 residues long. Germline CDR1 MNHEY, CDR2 SVGAGI. The V and J ends lost 2 bases and 7 bases, in that order; junction bases with no gene match: 6. The CDR3 DNA reads as TGTGCCAGCAGTTACACCGGGACAGGGGGCTTTGAGCAGTACTTC. This translates into CASSYTGTGGFEQYF.

V is TRBV5-1 and J is TRBJ2-6; no clear D. Germline V gene sequence: CDR1 SGHRS, CDR2 YFSETQ. V was trimmed by 4 bases and J by 0 bases, leaving 8 bases between them. CDR3 length equals 15 residues. CDR3 nucleotides: TGCGCCAGCAGCACTGGTAGCTCTGGGGCCAACGTCCTGACTTTC. Protein product: CASSTGSSGANVLTF.

V and J are TRBV12-3 or TRBV12-4 and TRBJ2-1; 9 bases map to TRBD2. Trimming cost V 3 bases and J 3 bases; bases outside gene matches: 3. The CDR3 spans 15 residues. CDR3 nucleotide sequence: TGTGCCAGCAGTTTGACTAGCGGAGACTACAATGAGCAGTTCTTC. Translating it yields CASSLTSGDYNEQFF.